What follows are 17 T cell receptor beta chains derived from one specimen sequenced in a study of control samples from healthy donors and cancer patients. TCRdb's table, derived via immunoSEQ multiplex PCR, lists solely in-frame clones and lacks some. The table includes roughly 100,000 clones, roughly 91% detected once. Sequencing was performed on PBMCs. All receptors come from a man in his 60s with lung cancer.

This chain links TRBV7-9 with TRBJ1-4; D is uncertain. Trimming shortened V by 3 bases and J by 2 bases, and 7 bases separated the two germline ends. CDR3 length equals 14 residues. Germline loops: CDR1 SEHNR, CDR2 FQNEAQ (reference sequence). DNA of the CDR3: TGTGCCAGCAGCTTTGGAGAGACTAATGAAAAACTGTTTTTT. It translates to CASSFGETNEKLFF.

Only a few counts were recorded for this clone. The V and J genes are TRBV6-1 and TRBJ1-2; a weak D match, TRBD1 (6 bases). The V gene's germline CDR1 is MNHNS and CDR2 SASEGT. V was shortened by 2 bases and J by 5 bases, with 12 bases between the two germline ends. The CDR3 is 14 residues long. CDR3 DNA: TGTGCCAGCAGTGAAACAGGGCCTCCTTATGGCTACACCTTC. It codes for CASSETGPPYGYTF.

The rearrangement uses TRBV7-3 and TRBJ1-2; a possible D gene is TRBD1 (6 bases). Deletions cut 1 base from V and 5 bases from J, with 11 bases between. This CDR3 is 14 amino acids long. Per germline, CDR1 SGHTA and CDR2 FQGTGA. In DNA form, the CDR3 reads TGTGCCAGCAGCTTAAATTGGGGGCCATATGGCTACACCTTC. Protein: CASSLNWGPYGYTF.

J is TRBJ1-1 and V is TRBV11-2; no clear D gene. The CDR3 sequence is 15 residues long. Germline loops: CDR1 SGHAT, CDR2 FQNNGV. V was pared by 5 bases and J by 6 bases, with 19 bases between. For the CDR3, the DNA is TGTGCCAGCAGCCCCCTTCCCGGGGAGATCCCTGAAGCTTTCTTT. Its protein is CASSPLPGEIPEAFF.

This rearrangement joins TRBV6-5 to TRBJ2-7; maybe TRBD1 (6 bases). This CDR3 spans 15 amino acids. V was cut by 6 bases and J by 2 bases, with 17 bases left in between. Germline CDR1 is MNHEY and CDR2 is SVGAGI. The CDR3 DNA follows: TGTGCCAGCAGGGGGGCGACAGGCCCAACCTACGAGCAGTACTTC. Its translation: CASRGATGPTYEQYF.

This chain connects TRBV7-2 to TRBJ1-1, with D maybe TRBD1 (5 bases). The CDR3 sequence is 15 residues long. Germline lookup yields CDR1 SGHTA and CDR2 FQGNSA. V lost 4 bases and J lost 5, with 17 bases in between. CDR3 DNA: TGTGCCAGCAGCTGGCCAGGTAGGGGTAAAACTGAAGCTTTCTTT. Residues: CASSWPGRGKTEAFF.

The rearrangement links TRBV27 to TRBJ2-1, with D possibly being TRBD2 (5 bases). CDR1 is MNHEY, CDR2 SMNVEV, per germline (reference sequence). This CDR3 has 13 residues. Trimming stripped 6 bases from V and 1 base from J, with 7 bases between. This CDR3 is CASSWTSYNEQFF. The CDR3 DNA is TGTGCCAGCAGCTGGACTTCCTACAATGAGCAGTTCTTC.

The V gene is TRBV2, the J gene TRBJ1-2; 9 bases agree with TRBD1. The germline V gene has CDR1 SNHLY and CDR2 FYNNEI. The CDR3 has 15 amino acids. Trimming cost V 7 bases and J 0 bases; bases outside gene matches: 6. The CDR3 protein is CASTGTGKPNYGYTF. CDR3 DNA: TGTGCCAGCACCGGGACAGGGAAACCTAACTATGGCTACACCTTC.

CDR3 sequence: CASSPVATNEKLFF. In DNA form, the CDR3 reads TGTGCCAGCAGCCCGGTCGCAACTAATGAAAAACTGTTTTTT. V is TRBV11-1 and J is TRBJ1-4; D is unclear. The CDR3 covers 14 residues. Germline V lookup: CDR1 SGHAT, CDR2 FQDESV (reference sequence). Trimming removed 5 bases from V and 0 bases from J, with 7 bases in between.

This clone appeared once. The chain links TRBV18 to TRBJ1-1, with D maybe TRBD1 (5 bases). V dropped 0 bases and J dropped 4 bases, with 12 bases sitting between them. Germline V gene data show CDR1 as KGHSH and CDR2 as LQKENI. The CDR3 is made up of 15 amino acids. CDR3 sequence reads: CASSPPRGSGTEAFF. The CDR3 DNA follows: TGTGCCAGCTCACCACCGAGGGGCTCGGGCACTGAAGCTTTCTTT.

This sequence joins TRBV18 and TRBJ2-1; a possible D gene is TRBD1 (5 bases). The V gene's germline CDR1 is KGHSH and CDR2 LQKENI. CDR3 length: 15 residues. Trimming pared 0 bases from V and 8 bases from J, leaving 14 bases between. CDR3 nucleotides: TGTGCCAGCTCACCACCAGGGGCTCGCATGGATGAGCAGTTCTTC. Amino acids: CASSPPGARMDEQFF.

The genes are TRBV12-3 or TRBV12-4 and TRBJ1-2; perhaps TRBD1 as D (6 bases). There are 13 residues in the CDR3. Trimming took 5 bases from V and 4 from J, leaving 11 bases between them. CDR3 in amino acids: CASSRDIRYGYTF. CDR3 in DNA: TGTGCCAGCAGTAGGGACATTCGCTATGGCTACACCTTC.

In DNA, the CDR3 is TGTGCCAGCAGTCTACAGGGGGCTGACACTGAAGCTTTCTTT. As protein: CASSLQGADTEAFF. The chain has TRBV6-5 and TRBJ1-1, with 9 nucleotides matching TRBD1. Germline CDR1 MNHEY, CDR2 SVGAGI. The CDR3 consists of 14 residues. With 5 bases clipped from V and 3 bases from J, the junction kept 4 bases outside the gene matches.

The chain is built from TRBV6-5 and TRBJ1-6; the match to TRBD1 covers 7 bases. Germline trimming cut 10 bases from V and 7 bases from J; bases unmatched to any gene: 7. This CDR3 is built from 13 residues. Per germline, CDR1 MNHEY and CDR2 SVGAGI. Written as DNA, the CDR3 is TGTGCCATCGGACAGGTTTCCAATTCACCCCTCCACTTT. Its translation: CAIGQVSNSPLHF.

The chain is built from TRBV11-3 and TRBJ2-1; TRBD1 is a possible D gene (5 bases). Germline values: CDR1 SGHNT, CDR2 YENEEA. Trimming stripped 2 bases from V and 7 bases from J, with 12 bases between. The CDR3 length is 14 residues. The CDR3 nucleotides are TGTGCCAGCAGCTTATTACAGGTCCGGAATGAGCAGTTCTTC. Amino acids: CASSLLQVRNEQFF.

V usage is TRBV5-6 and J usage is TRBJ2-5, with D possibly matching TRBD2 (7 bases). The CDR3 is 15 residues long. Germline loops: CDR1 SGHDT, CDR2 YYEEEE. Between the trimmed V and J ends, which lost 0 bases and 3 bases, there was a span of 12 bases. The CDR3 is CASSLVGGGEETQYF. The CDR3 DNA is TGTGCCAGCAGCTTGGTAGGAGGGGGGGAAGAGACCCAGTACTTC.

CDR3 nucleotide sequence: TGTGCCAGCAGTGAGGAAATAAATGAAAAACTGTTTTTT. Protein: CASSEEINEKLFF. The chain uses TRBV6-1 and TRBJ1-4; D is ambiguous. Germline V gives CDR1 MNHNS, CDR2 SASEGT. Trimming cost V 3 bases and J 5 bases, with 7 bases left between them. This CDR3 comprises 13 residues.